This T cell receptor beta chain emerged from a study of regulatory T cells in long-lasting Graves disease (dated by TCRdb to the early 2020s). At the level of the whole study: Newly diagnosed Graves' disease patients had taken antithyroid drugs for less than 3 months. A total of 33 samples were covered by TCR sequencing, comprising about 13 persistent and roughly 20 newly diagnosed Graves' disease patients. Peripheral blood TCR sequencing and RNA sequencing compared persistent Graves' disease patients with newly diagnosed Graves' disease patients. The study was registered as a clinical trial and conducted in China. The full study reports these points: Preferential use of TRBV28, TRBJ1-2 and TRBJ2-5 was observed in persistent disease, whereas TRBV20-1 and TRBJ2-1 were favored in newly diagnosed disease. Compared with newly diagnosed patients, persistent Graves' disease patients had lower TCR Shannon entropy and fewer highly expanded clones, which suggests clonal expansion. Persistent patients shared more public clonotypes among themselves (over 2,500) than newly diagnosed patients did (roughly 920). Sequencing and analysis were restricted to the TCR beta chain. The authors acknowledged the small sample size as a limitation that may reduce accuracy. The study examined only peripheral blood because the primary lesion, thyroid tissue, could not be accessed.

This clonotype was detected ten times or more. This clone's antigen is unknown. The record has no base qualities; no much larger clone is one base away. Looking up the germline V gene yields CDR1 KGHSH and CDR2 LQKENI. Taken from cysteine to phenylalanine, the CDR3 has 15 residues. Only the CDR3 DNA stays, 45 bases, in frame from base 1. The V end loses 2 bases and the J end loses 2 bases, and a stretch of 7 bases separates them. The library was obtained by multiplex PCR. Instrument on record: Illumina HiSeq 4000. iRepertoire HTBI primers and Arm-PCR amplification of CDR3 regions were used to construct TCR beta libraries. PCR products were gel purified before sequencing. Per the source publication's procedure: Gene usage analysis of CDR3 amino acid clonotypes relied on the approximately 62 TRBV and about 15 TRBJ segments identified across samples. COPE and FqMerger were used to merge the filtered high-quality paired reads into contigs. BLAST was used to align contigs to the IMGT TRBV, TRBD and TRBJ reference genes, and CDR3 was defined following IMGT. Highly expanded clones were defined as clonotypes with a frequency above 0.1%. Repertoire diversity was measured by Shannon entropy, and V-J evenness by the Gini coefficient. A clonotype found in more than one individual was treated as public. TCRdb took the public reads, trimmed them with fastp at Q25, ran MiXCR for clone calling and kept in-frame beta chains. Rows are unified per CDR3 protein, each entry keeping the most common DNA and genes. The authors' filters were not applied to this entry. The sample data list 400,000 to 500,000 distinct CDR3 sequences, and roughly 17% of these were observed just once. The ten largest clones capture about 25% of the sample.

Taken with the paper, the label for time point translates to: newly diagnosed GD, antithyroid drugs for less than 3 months. For both TCR sequencing and RNA sequencing, RNA was extracted from PBMCs in TRIzol. Graves' disease was diagnosed according to American Thyroid Association guidelines. Recruitment of patients was carried out at an endocrinology department in Xi'an, China. Each patient gave roughly 8.4 milliliters of peripheral blood, collected in an EDTA anticoagulant tube. Ficoll Paque Plus density gradient separation was used to isolate PBMCs, and no further T cell sorting was done. An Agilent 2100 Bioanalyzer and agarose gel were used to check RNA quality, while a NanoDrop 2000 measured RNA concentration. These data were also reused for a study on T cells in Graves' hyperthyroidism and ophthalmopathy. From that second study: Stable Graves' hyperthyroidism was defined as no progression to ophthalmopathy during 18 months of follow-up. Hyperthyroidism patients were newly diagnosed, had a disease duration of under 2 months, and were aged 18 to 65 years. Any patient with an uncontrolled infection, another autoimmune disease, pregnancy or lactation was excluded. Diagnoses were established on the basis of clinical symptoms, serum thyroxine and TRAb, thyroid ultrasound, and orbital computed tomography. For the first round of RT-PCR on the TCR CDR3, the HTBI primer set was used together with the Qiagen OneStep RT-PCR kit. Blood samples also contained most of the expanded thyroid clonotypes (frequency above 0.001), which suggests that blood repertoires may reflect thyroid immune responses. A model built on a 13 V-J signature distinguished ophthalmopathy from stable hyperthyroidism, reaching roughly 88% sensitivity and approximately 81% specificity in cross-validation and 80%/75% in testing. In validation, progression to ophthalmopathy was predicted by the model with roughly 71% sensitivity and 72.22% specificity, a median of about 6.8 months before onset. To identify TCR V-J signatures that set the groups apart, the researchers used a discovery cohort of about a hundred patients, made up of roughly 40 with Graves' ophthalmopathy and some 56 with stable Graves' hyperthyroidism. Prospective prediction of ophthalmopathy was tested in an independent validation cohort consisting of 18 hyperthyroidism patients and approximately 16 patients who later progressed to ophthalmopathy. For training and testing, the roughly 93 patients in the discovery cohort were randomly divided in a 7:3 ratio. The study also compared thyroid tissue and blood T-cell repertoires from about six Graves' hyperthyroidism patients. After sampling, hyperthyroidism patients received methimazole starting at 30 mg daily, and ophthalmopathy patients received high-dose intravenous methylprednisolone. Libraries were constructed in a second round of multiplex PCR, after which size selection and purification were performed. Libraries were sequenced paired-end with 100 bp reads on an Illumina HiSeq2000. SOAPnuke was used to process the raw data, throwing out any read that contained adapters or uncalled bases, had a mean Phred below 15, or lacked an exact constant-primer or identifier match. COPE v1.2.5 was used to merge high-quality paired reads, and clonotypes were defined as unique nucleotide sequences. MiTCR v1.1 was used to align clonotypes to the IMGT TRBV, TRBD and TRBJ reference segments. The analysis included only V-J combinations with a frequency above 0.0001, which together covered roughly 99% of the repertoires. The TCS score was defined as the ratio of F50 (clonal expansion) to E x V (chaos), calculated using BLOSUM62-based TCRdist between CDR3 peptides within each V-J. Welch's t-statistics and random forest reduced approximately 520 V-J features to about 12, which were used in a naive Bayes classifier (R e1071). Sample size was not statistically predetermined, and blinding of investigators to group allocation was not performed. The paper reports TCR Vbeta CDR3 sequencing of 140 or so peripheral blood samples: under 45 ophthalmopathy, about 75 hyperthyroidism and around 17 progressor patients.

The rearranged chain carries TRBV18 and TRBJ2-6, with no confident D gene call. Sequenced here: peripheral blood mononuclear cells (PBMCs), sampled at new diagnosis, from a patient treated with antithyroid drugs. The receptor comes from a woman in her late teens or twenties with Graves disease. Donor details come from another sample of the same person, matched by shared clones. The DNA sequence is given as TGTGCCAGCTCACCAAGAGTGACTGGGGCCAACGTCCTGACTTTC. It translates to CASSPRVTGANVLTF. When the CDR3 is completed using the reference TRBV18 and TRBJ2-6 genes on either side, the full variable domain is NAGVMQNPRHLVRRRGQEARLRCSPMKGHSHVYWYRQLPEEGLKFMVYLQKENIIDESGMPKERFSAEFPKEGPSILRIQQVVRGDSAAYFCASSPRVTGANVLTFGAGSRLTVL.